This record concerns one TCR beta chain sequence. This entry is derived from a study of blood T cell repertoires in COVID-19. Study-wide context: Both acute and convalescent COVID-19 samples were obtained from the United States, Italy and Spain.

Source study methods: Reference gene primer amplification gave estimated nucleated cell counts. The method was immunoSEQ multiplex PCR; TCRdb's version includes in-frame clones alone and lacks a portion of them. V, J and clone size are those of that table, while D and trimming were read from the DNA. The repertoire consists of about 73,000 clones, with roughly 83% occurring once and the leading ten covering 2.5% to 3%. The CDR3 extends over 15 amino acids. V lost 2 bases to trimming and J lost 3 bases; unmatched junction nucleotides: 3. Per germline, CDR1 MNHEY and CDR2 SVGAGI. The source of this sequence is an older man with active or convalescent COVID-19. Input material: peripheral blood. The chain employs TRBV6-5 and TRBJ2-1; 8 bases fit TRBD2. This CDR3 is CASSYLGRDYNEQFF. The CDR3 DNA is TGTGCCAGCAGTTACCTCGGGAGGGACTACAATGAGCAGTTCTTC.